These T cell receptor beta chains were read from a single sample in a study of blood T cell repertoires in COVID-19. Produced via immunoSEQ multiplex PCR; TCRdb's table is partial and in-frame only. The sample records approximately 310,000 clones, over 75% being singletons. The sequencing sample was made of peripheral blood. The origin of the receptors is a man between 45 and 60 years old with active or convalescent COVID-19. The CDR3 runs from the conserved cysteine through the conserved F or W.

v_gene	j_gene	CDR3aa
TRBV9	TRBJ2-1	CASSFGTFPHEQFF
TRBV28	TRBJ2-1	CASSTSGTYNEQFF
TRBV28	TRBJ1-1	CASLGGTGNTEAFF
TRBV27	TRBJ2-7	CASRQTGTSGQEQYF
TRBV5-1	TRBJ2-7	CASSFSGQGPREQYF
TRBV19	TRBJ1-3	CASSRGFGNTIYF
TRBV3-1/TRBV3-2	TRBJ1-2	CASSSEPGQALWGYTF
TRBV28	TRBJ1-2	CASKDGGSTRGYTF
TRBV20-1	TRBJ2-2	CSASLPGSNTGELFF
TRBV18	TRBJ1-5	CASSPGAGDQPQHF
TRBV19	TRBJ1-5	CASSIDNRGRGQPQHF
TRBV5-6	TRBJ1-2	CASSLVTGGSYGYTF
TRBV4-1	TRBJ2-7	CASSQEGTSGYYEQYF
TRBV20-1	TRBJ2-7	CSASSLQGTTHYYEQYF
TRBV9	TRBJ1-2	CASSVSQGTGGYTF
TRBV6-5	TRBJ2-7	CASSYSRGMGEQYF
TRBV6-5	TRBJ2-2	CASRTGGYTGELFF
TRBV5-5	TRBJ1-5	CASSLTGGAGQPQHF
TRBV5-1	TRBJ1-5	CASSFGDGSEPQHF
TRBV19	TRBJ1-2	CATRSRDRGNYGYTF
TRBV10-1	TRBJ2-1	CASSGLGREGHNEQFF
TRBV9	TRBJ2-3	CASSGRGGEADTQYF
TRBV7-2	TRBJ2-3	CASSFGRVALGIQF
TRBV7-2	TRBJ1-4	CASSSQGATNEKLFF
TRBV6-5	TRBJ2-3	CASSYSWVVEGDTQYF
TRBV2	TRBJ1-2	CASYPVNYGYTF
TRBV11-2	TRBJ2-3	CASSWTSGTDTQYF
TRBV7-9	TRBJ2-2	CASSSGLAGTGELFF
TRBV5-1	TRBJ2-1	CASSYPPATGGNEQFF
TRBV2	TRBJ1-1	CASTPEGASTEAFF
TRBV29-1	TRBJ1-4	CSVVPREEKLFF
TRBV15	TRBJ1-5	CATSRDRQGAYQPQHF
TRBV28	TRBJ1-2	CASSLGQGLSYGYTF
TRBV29-1	TRBJ2-1	CSVGSGSRNEQFF
TRBV4-3	TRBJ2-3	CASSQDWTGGDTDTQYF
TRBV2	TRBJ2-2	CASSLHLTGGLTSGELFF
TRBV6-5	TRBJ1-5	CASSLGQLNQPQHF
TRBV9	TRBJ2-1	CASSVQGASNEQFF
TRBV5-1	TRBJ2-1	CASSRGTSGNEQFF
TRBV29-1	TRBJ2-7	CSVAQQGSEQYF
TRBV5-1	TRBJ2-1	CATTAGGVRNNEQFF
TRBV27	TRBJ1-2	CASSRLGQGGGYGYTF
TRBV28	TRBJ1-5	CASSFTGQAQPQHF
TRBV27	TRBJ1-5	CASSLPTGTNQPQHF
TRBV28	TRBJ1-2	CASSTGTGVYGYTF
TRBV11-2	TRBJ1-6	CASSPTKGHFTSPLHF
TRBV4-2	TRBJ2-1	CASSPSSGGPLYNEQFF
TRBV12-3/TRBV12-4	TRBJ1-2	CASSLGQSYGYTF
TRBV12-3/TRBV12-4	TRBJ2-3	CASRAHHTDTQYF
TRBV5-6	TRBJ1-2	CASSAGGANYGYTF
TRBV5-1	TRBJ2-5	CASSLVGQGETQYF
TRBV19	TRBJ2-3	CASSIDLDRTSTDTQYF
TRBV29-1	TRBJ1-2	CSVADYGYTF